This T cell receptor (beta chain) was found in a study of human thymus T cells. Thymus tissue for the work was resected from patients undergoing corrective heart surgery. TCRdb's copy holds only in-frame clones and misses some; the assay was immunoSEQ multiplex PCR. The repertoire includes 86,000 or so clones, approximately 97% of them detected once, and roughly 0.03% sits in the top ten. Sequenced material: thymus tissue. The TCR was taken from a boy under three years old with a congenital heart defect but otherwise immunologically healthy.

CDR3: CASSFPGRIGYNEQFF. The CDR3 DNA sequence: TGTGCCAGCAGTTTCCCCGGGCGGATTGGTTACAATGAGCAGTTCTTC. This chain joins TRBV27 and TRBJ2-1; D is undetermined. Germline CDR1 is MNHEY and CDR2 is SMNVEV (reference sequence). The germline V and J ends were trimmed by 3 bases and 4 bases, with 16 bases remaining between them. The CDR3 sequence is 16 residues long.